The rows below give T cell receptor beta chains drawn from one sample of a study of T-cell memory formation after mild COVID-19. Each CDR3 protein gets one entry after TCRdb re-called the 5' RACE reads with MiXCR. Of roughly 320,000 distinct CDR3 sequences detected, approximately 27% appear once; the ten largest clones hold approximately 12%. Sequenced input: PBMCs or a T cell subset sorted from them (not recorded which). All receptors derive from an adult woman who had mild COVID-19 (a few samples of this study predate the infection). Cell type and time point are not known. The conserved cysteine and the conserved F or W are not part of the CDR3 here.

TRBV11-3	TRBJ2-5	ASSLGWGETQY
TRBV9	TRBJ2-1	ASSVVQTDEQF
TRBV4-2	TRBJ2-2	ASSQDAQRGVTGELF
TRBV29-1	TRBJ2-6	SVRAGGGGANVLT
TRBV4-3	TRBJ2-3	ASSRILEDTQY
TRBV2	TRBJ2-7	ASSEPRGRYEQY
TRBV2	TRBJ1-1	ASKRGERSEAF
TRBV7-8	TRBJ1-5	ASSASGTGINQPQH
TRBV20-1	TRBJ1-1	SAPDFLQGLTEAF
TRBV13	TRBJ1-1	ASSLAAGSRGLNTEAF
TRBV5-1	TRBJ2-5	ASSWDEQETQY
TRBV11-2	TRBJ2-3	ASSSRTSGRGHTQY
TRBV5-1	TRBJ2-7	ASSGTGPTYEQY
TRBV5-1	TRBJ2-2	ASLPGTGQGTGELF
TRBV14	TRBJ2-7	ASSSKGAYEQY
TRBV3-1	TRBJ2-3	ASSRTHSGGTDTQY
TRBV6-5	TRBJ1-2	ASSYSSREFYGYT
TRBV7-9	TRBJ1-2	ASSARAVDHYGYT
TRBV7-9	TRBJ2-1	AEDSTGDIGMRYNEQF
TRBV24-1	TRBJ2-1	ATSDPVAGYEQF
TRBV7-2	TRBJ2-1	ASGGSGAYNEQF
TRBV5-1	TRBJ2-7	ASSAGTELYEQY
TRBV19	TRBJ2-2	ARSIRQGTGELF